One sample yielded the 12 T cell receptor beta chains listed below, sequenced in a study of blood T cell repertoires in COVID-19. TCRdb keeps only in-frame clones here, not all; method: immunoSEQ multiplex PCR. Of about 230,000 clones listed, 86% are singletons. Sequenced sample: PBMCs or T cells enriched from blood (not recorded which). The receptors stem from a woman in her 50s in a cohort exposed to, infected with or recovered from COVID-19 (not recorded which).

This sequence joins TRBV7-9 and TRBJ2-3; 8 bases align to TRBD2. The CDR3 has 15 residues. The germline CDR1 and CDR2 sequences are SEHNR and FQNEAQ (reference sequence). The J segment lost 1 base and the V segment lost 5 bases, leaving 5 bases of the junction unmatched. The CDR3 DNA reads TGTGCCAGCAGCCTCATGCGGGGGGGCACAGATACGCAGTATTTT. Encoded protein: CASSLMRGGTDTQYF. Drawing the rest from reference TRBV7-9 and TRBJ2-3, the complete variable domain is DTGVSQNPRHKITKRGQNVTFRCDPISEHNRLYWYRQTLGQGPEFLTYFQNEAQLEKSRLLSDRFSAERPKGSFSTLEIQRTEQGDSAMYLCASSLMRGGTDTQYFGPGTRLTVL.

The chain combines TRBV5-4 with TRBJ1-2, with D hard to call. From germline, CDR1 is SGHNT and CDR2 YYREEE (reference sequence). This CDR3 has 13 residues. The germline V and J ends were trimmed by 3 bases and 4 bases, with 10 bases remaining between them. In DNA, the CDR3 is TGTGCCAGCAGCTCCGGGTCGAGCTATGGCTACACCTTC. Translated: CASSSGSSYGYTF.

This chain uses TRBV18 with TRBJ2-1; the D gene is possibly TRBD1 (7 bases). V lost 2 bases and J lost 12, with 14 bases in between. Germline CDR1 reads KGHSH; CDR2 reads LQKENI. This CDR3 is built from 13 residues. CDR3 amino acids: CASSPITGEVQFF. The DNA of the CDR3 is TGTGCCAGCTCACCAATCACAGGGGAGGTGCAGTTCTTC.

The chain links TRBV7-8 to TRBJ1-1, with D possibly TRBD1 on 6 matching bases. V shed 2 bases and J shed 0 bases, with 13 bases lying between them. The germline CDR1 and CDR2 sequences are SGHVS and FQNEAQ. CDR3 length equals 16 residues. Here the CDR3 reads CASSLLHTGLNTEAFF. CDR3 nucleotides: TGTGCCAGCAGCTTACTACATACAGGGCTGAACACTGAAGCTTTCTTT. Full variable domain (outside the CDR3, taken from reference TRBV7-8 and TRBJ1-1): GAGVSQSPRYKVAKRGQDVALRCDPISGHVSLFWYQQALGQGPEFLTYFQNEAQLDKSGLPSDRFFAERPEGSVSTLKIQRTQQEDSAVYLCASSLLHTGLNTEAFFGQGTRLTVV.

This chain uses TRBV9 with TRBJ2-7; D might be TRBD1 (7 bases). V lost 4 bases and J lost 7, with 15 bases in between. Germline V CDR1 and CDR2: SGDLS, YYNGEE. This CDR3 spans 13 amino acids. The CDR3 is CASSPNPGGEQYF. The CDR3 nucleotides read TGTGCCAGCAGCCCCAACCCAGGGGGGGAGCAGTACTTC.

CDR3 DNA: TGCGCCAGCAGCGTCATACAGGGTCAGAACACTGAAGCTTTCTTT. This gives the protein CASSVIQGQNTEAFF. The chain couples TRBV5-1 to TRBJ1-1; D is perhaps TRBD1 (6 bases). Trimming stripped 4 bases from V and 1 base from J, with 14 bases between. Germline loops: CDR1 SGHRS, CDR2 YFSETQ. The CDR3 is made up of 15 amino acids.

V usage is TRBV5-6 and J usage is TRBJ1-6, with D hard to call. The CDR3 has 14 amino acids. V lost 0 bases and J lost 10, with 11 bases in between. From germline, CDR1 is SGHDT and CDR2 YYEEEE. The DNA of the CDR3 is TGTGCCAGCAGCTTGGCCGGGTTAGACTCACCCCTCCACTTT. Protein sequence: CASSLAGLDSPLHF. The variable domain in full, with the rest retrieved from reference TRBV5-6 and TRBJ1-6, is DAGVTQSPTHLIKTRGQQVTLRCSPKSGHDTVSWYQQALGQGPQFIFQYYEEEERQRGNFPDRFSGHQFPNYSSELNVNALLLGDSALYLCASSLAGLDSPLHFGNGTRLTVT.

This chain links TRBV12-3 or TRBV12-4 with TRBJ1-1, with TRBD1 matching over 9 bases. The CDR3 extends over 13 amino acids. With V trimmed by 4 bases and J by 5 bases, 2 bases remained unmatched. The CDR3 loop reads CASSWDRVTEAFF. Here the CDR3 DNA reads TGTGCCAGCAGTTGGGACAGGGTGACTGAAGCTTTCTTT.

V and J are TRBV2 and TRBJ2-1; 9 bases are shared with TRBD1. The germline V gene encodes CDR1 SNHLY and CDR2 FYNNEI. The J segment lost 4 bases and the V segment lost 7 bases, leaving 8 bases of the junction unmatched. CDR3 length: 15 residues. CDR3 DNA sequence: TGTGCCAGCAAGGGCCAGACAGGGGGTTACAATGAGCAGTTCTTC. Its protein product is CASKGQTGGYNEQFF.

This clone has just a few counts. The rearrangement links TRBV6-5 to TRBJ1-2, with D possibly TRBD1 on 5 matching bases. The germline V gene encodes CDR1 MNHEY and CDR2 SVGAGI. V dropped 7 bases and J dropped 7 bases, with 16 bases sitting between them. The CDR3 is 13 residues long. As DNA, the CDR3 is TGTGCCAGCAAGGACGGACCCGGGGGTGGCTACACCTTC. Translation gives CASKDGPGGGYTF.

This rearrangement joins TRBV3-1 (or the pseudogene TRBV3-2) to TRBJ2-7; no clear D gene. Trimming took off 2 bases at V and 6 bases at J, with 11 bases between the two ends. The CDR3 covers 13 residues. Germline V gene lookup returns CDR1 LGHDT and CDR2 YNNKEL (reference sequence). The CDR3 coding sequence is TGTGCCAGCAGCCAAATGTCCGACTCCGAGCAGTACTTC. Protein: CASSQMSDSEQYF.

The chain combines TRBV5-6 with TRBJ2-2; 7 bases align to TRBD1. CDR1 SGHDT and CDR2 YYEEEE come from the germline V gene. V trimming: 1 base; J trimming: 6 bases; junction bases outside the gene matches: 6. The CDR3 covers 15 residues. This CDR3 is CASSLFTGEPGELFF. As DNA, the CDR3 is TGTGCCAGCAGCTTGTTCACAGGGGAGCCCGGGGAGCTGTTTTTT.